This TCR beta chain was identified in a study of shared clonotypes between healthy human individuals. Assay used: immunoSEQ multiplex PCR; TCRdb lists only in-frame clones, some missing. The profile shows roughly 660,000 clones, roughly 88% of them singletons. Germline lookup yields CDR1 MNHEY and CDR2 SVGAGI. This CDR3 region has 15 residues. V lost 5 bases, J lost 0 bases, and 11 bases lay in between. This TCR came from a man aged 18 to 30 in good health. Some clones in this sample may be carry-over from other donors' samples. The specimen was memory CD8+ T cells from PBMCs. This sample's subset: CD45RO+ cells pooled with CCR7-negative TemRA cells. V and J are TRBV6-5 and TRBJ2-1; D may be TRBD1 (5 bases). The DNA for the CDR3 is TGTGCCAGCAGTCCCTACAGGAGCTCCTACAATGAGCAGTTCTTC. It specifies CASSPYRSSYNEQFF.